The clone carrying this T cell receptor beta chain was observed many times. Its antigen is still unknown. A junction end diverges from the germline sequence, so it may reflect a read error. The CDR3 consists of 13 residues. The germline V gene encodes CDR1 MRHNA and CDR2 SNTAGT. The data were taken from a study of blood T cells in healthy people across ages. Study results and caveats: Shifts in expanded clonotypes may have been confounded by donor CMV status, which was unknown.

Peripheral blood was drawn, roughly 10 milliliters per donor. Primed by a sample-barcoded 5' primer and a J-beta primer mix, a second PCR proceeded for about 6 to 12 cycles. Every cDNA molecule bore a tag from a template-switch adaptor containing 12 random nucleotides. Each CDR3 protein is one row after TCRdb ran MiXCR on the 5' RACE reads. Among 600,000 to 800,000 distinct CDR3 sequences listed, 45% to 60% were seen once. The receptor was derived from a woman older than 75 in good health. What was sequenced was blood. The V gene is TRBV6-4, the J gene TRBJ2-3; TRBD1 matches at 7 bases. The CDR3 protein is CASGDRVGDTQYF. The CDR3 DNA reads as TGTGCCAGCGGTGACAGGGTAGGAGATACGCAGTATTTT.